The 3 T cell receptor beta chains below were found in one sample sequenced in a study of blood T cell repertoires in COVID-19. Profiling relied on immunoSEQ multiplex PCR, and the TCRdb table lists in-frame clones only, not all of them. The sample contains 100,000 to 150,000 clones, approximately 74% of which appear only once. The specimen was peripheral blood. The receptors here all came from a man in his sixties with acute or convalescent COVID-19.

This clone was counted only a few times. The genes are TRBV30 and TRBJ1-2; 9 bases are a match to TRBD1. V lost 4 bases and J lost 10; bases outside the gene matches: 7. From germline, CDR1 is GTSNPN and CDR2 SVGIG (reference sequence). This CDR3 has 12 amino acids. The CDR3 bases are TGTGCCTGGAACCGGGACAGGGAGACCTACACCTTC. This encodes CAWNRDRETYTF.

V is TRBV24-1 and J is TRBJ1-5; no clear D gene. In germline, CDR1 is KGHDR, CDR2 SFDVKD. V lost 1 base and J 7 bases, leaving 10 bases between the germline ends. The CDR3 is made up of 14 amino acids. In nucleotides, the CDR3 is TGTGCCACCAGTGATTTTTCGAATAGCCAGCCCCAGCATTTT. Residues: CATSDFSNSQPQHF.

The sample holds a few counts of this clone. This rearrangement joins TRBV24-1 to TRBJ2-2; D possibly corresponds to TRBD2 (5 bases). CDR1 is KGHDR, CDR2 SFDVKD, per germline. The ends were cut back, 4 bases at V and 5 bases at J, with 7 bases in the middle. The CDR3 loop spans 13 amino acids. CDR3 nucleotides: TGTGCCACCAGTGACCCGGGGACCGGGGAGCTGTTTTTT. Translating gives CATSDPGTGELFF.